This note documents a single TCR beta chain sequence. The antigen remains unidentified. The germline and genes are mouse ones. The read halts 1 residue ahead of the CDR3 end, with the missing end drawn from the germline J gene. The V and J ends lost 1 base and 1 base respectively, with 6 bases between them. Per germline, CDR1 KGHPV and CDR2 FQNQEV (reference sequence). This CDR3 has 14 amino acids. Time point noted: mouse harvest day 14 after allogeneic transplant. Each mouse received 10^7 T-cell-depleted marrow cells plus 10^6 splenic CD5+ T cells by tail vein. Tissues came from B6→BALB/c major-mismatch GVHD mice at day 7 or 14. The sample comes from a study of tissue T cells after allogeneic stem cell transplantation. The protocol was immunoSEQ multiplex PCR, while the TCRdb copy is restricted to in-frame clones and leaves out a portion. The sample carries about 2,800 clones, approximately 48% recorded once.

General observations from the study: Within patients, tissue anatomy strongly shaped TCR repertoire composition. The study did not identify alloreactive or antigen-specific tissue TCRs, and some clones might be persisting host cells. Few T cell clones were shared across patients, but motif clusters showed tissue-specific shared signatures.

The specimen sequenced was lymph node tissue. The rearrangement links TRBV26 to TRBJ2-3; D is unclear. The sequence was obtained from a female BALB/c mouse given C57BL/6 T cells with graft-versus-host disease after an allogeneic hematopoietic cell transplant. CDR3 bases read: TGTGCCAGCAGTCTGTACCAGGGTGCAGAAACGCTGTAT. Protein sequence: CASSLYQGAETLY. The entire CDR3 protein reads CASSLYQGAETLYF.